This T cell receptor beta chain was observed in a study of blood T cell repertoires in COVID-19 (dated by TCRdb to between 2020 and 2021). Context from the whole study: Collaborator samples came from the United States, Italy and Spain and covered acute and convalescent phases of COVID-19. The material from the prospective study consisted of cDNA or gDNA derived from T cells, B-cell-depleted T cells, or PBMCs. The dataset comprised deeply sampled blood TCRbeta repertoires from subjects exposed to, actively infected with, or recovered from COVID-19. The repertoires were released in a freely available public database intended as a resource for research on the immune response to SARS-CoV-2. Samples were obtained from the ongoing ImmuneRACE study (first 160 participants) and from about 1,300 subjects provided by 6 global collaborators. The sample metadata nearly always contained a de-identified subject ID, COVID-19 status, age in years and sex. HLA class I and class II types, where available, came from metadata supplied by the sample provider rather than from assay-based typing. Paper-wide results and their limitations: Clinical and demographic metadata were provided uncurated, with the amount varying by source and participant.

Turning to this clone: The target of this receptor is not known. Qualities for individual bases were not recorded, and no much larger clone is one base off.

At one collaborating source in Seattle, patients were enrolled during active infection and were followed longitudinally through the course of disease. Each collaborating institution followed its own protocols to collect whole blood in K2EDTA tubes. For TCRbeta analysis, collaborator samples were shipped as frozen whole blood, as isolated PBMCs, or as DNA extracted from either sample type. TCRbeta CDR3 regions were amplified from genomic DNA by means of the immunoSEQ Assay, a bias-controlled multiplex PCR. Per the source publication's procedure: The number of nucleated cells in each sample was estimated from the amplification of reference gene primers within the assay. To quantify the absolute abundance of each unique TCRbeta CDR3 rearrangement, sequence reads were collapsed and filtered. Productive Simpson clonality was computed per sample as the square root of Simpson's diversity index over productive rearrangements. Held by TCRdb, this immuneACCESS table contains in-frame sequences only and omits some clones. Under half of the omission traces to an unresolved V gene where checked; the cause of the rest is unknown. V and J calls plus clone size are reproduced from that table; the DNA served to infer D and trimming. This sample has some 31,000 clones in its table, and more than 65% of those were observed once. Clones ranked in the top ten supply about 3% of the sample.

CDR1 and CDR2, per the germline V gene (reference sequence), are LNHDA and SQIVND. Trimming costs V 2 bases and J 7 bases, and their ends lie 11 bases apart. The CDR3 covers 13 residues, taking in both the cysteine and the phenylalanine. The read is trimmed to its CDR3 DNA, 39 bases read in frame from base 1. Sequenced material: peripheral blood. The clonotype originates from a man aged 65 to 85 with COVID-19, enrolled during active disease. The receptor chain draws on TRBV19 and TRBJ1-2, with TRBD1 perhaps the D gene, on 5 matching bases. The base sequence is TGTGCCAGTAGTATATCAGGGCAGGGTGGCTACACCTTC. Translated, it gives CASSISGQGGYTF.